The next 30 T cell receptor beta chains were all read from a single sample in a study of blood T cell repertoires in COVID-19. Libraries were prepared by immunoSEQ multiplex PCR; TCRdb keeps only in-frame clonotypes and omits some of them. The sample shows 80,000 to 100,000 clones, approximately 79% of them seen only once. Sequenced material: peripheral blood. All receptors come from a woman of 80 years or more with active or convalescent COVID-19.

V is TRBV28 and J is TRBJ2-2; TRBD1 aligns across 9 bases. Germline V lookup: CDR1 MDHEN, CDR2 SYDVKM. CDR3 length: 15 amino acids. J lost 3 bases, V lost 5 bases, and 4 bases had no gene match. Written as DNA, the CDR3 is TGTGCCAGCAGTCTCTGGGACAGGGACACCGGGGAGCTGTTTTTT. Protein: CASSLWDRDTGELFF.

J is TRBJ1-2 and V is TRBV18; the match to TRBD1 covers 8 bases. The V gene end was trimmed by 3 bases and the J gene end by 0 bases; junction bases not matched to a gene: 6. CDR1 KGHSH and CDR2 LQKENI come from the germline V gene. The length of the CDR3 is 16 residues. CDR3 loop: CASSPPGTGPNYGYTF. CDR3 DNA sequence: TGTGCCAGCTCACCCCCAGGGACAGGCCCTAACTATGGCTACACCTTC.

The CDR3: CASSYSRGQGGPPLHF. The CDR3 bases are TGTGCCAGCAGTTACTCGAGGGGACAGGGGGGGCCACCCCTCCACTTT. The rearrangement uses TRBV6-5 and TRBJ1-6; 11 nucleotides align to TRBD1. The CDR3 is made up of 16 amino acids. V shed 0 bases and J 11 bases; nucleotides not matched to a gene: 6. The germline gives CDR1 MNHEY, CDR2 SVGAGI.

This clone was seen a single time. This chain links TRBV7-2 with TRBJ2-6; D perhaps matches TRBD1 (5 bases). CDR1 and CDR2 (germline): SGHTA, FQGNSA. The CDR3 has 16 residues. V was pared by 2 bases and J by 1 base, with 9 bases between. CDR3 protein: CASSLSGSSGANVLTF. The DNA for the CDR3 is TGTGCCAGCAGCTTATCAGGGTCTTCTGGGGCCAACGTCCTGACTTTC.

The chain employs TRBV2 and TRBJ1-4; 7 bases fit TRBD1. Germline V lookup: CDR1 SNHLY, CDR2 FYNNEI. The ends lost 4 bases at V and 3 bases at J; junction bases unmatched: 11. The CDR3 extends over 17 amino acids. CDR3 protein: CASSGQGVGAANEKLFF. Written as DNA, the CDR3 is TGTGCCAGCAGTGGCCAGGGGGTCGGAGCGGCTAATGAAAAACTGTTTTTT.

This chain connects TRBV6-5 to TRBJ1-6; D gene ambiguous. Trimming removed 6 bases from V and 10 bases from J, with 10 bases in between. The length of the CDR3 is 12 residues. Germline values: CDR1 MNHEY, CDR2 SVGAGI. This CDR3 is CASRRFQSPLHF. The CDR3 DNA sequence: TGTGCCAGCAGACGGTTCCAATCACCCCTCCACTTT.

This clone was seen only a few times. This chain joins TRBV6-6 and TRBJ2-2; 9 bases are a match to TRBD1. Germline CDR1 reads MNHNY; CDR2 reads SVGAGI (reference sequence). CDR3 length: 15 residues. V was clipped by 8 bases and J by 0 bases; unmatched bases: 4. CDR3 in amino acids: CASGGQGSNTGELFF. CDR3 bases: TGTGCCAGCGGGGGACAGGGTTCGAACACCGGGGAGCTGTTTTTT.

This chain links TRBV3-1 (or the pseudogene TRBV3-2) with TRBJ1-2, with D uncertain. From germline, CDR1 is LGHDT and CDR2 YNNKEL (reference sequence). This CDR3 contains 12 residues. The V and J ends lost 5 bases and 4 bases respectively, with 8 bases between them. The CDR3 DNA reads as TGTGCCAGCAGCACTGAGCGCTATGGCTACACCTTC. Translating gives CASSTERYGYTF.

The chain is built from TRBV28 and TRBJ2-1, with a possible D match to TRBD2 (6 bases). The CDR3 consists of 15 residues. The V gene lost 1 base and the J gene lost 0 bases, with 7 bases spanning the gap. Per germline, CDR1 MDHEN and CDR2 SYDVKM. CDR3 sequence (DNA): TGTGCCAGCAGTTTATCCGGGGGCTCCTACAATGAGCAGTTCTTC. Its protein product is CASSLSGGSYNEQFF. Together with reference TRBV28 and TRBJ2-1, the CDR3 gives the full variable domain: DVKVTQSSRYLVKRTGEKVFLECVQDMDHENMFWYRQDPGLGLRLIYFSYDVKMKEKGDIPEGYSVSREKKERFSLILESASTNQTSMYLCASSLSGGSYNEQFFGPGTRLTVL.

The chain has TRBV19 and TRBJ2-5, with no clear D. CDR3 size: 13 residues. Germline V gene sequence: CDR1 LNHDA, CDR2 SQIVND (reference sequence). The ends were cut back, 5 bases at V and 5 bases at J, with 12 bases in the middle. CDR3 nucleotide sequence: TGTGCCAGTAGTGCCAGCTTACAGGAGACCCAGTACTTC. The encoded protein is CASSASLQETQYF.

The CDR3 nucleotides are TGTGCCAGCAGTTACTCCCTCTCGGGCGGGGGAAGAGGCGAGCAGTTCTTC. Its protein is CASSYSLSGGGRGEQFF. This chain joins TRBV6-2 or TRBV6-3 and TRBJ2-1; 7 bases are a match to TRBD2. The V and J ends lost 0 bases and 10 bases, in that order; junction bases with no gene match: 15. The CDR3 is made up of 17 amino acids. Germline V lookup: CDR1 MNHEY, CDR2 SVGEGT.

The chain has TRBV19 and TRBJ1-1, with a tentative D call TRBD1 (5 bases). CDR3 length: 15 residues. The germline V gene encodes CDR1 LNHDA and CDR2 SQIVND (reference sequence). Trimming took 5 bases from V and 1 from J, leaving 14 bases between them. The CDR3 region has the DNA TGTGCCAGTAGTGTGGGGGGTACAGGGAACACTGAAGCTTTCTTT. The encoded protein is CASSVGGTGNTEAFF. The entire variable domain, with the rest obtained from reference TRBV19 and TRBJ1-1, is as follows: DGGITQSPKYLFRKEGQNVTLSCEQNLNHDAMYWYRQDPGQGLRLIYYSQIVNDFQKGDIAEGYSVSREKKESFPLTVTSAQKNPTAFYLCASSVGGTGNTEAFFGQGTRLTVV.

The genes are TRBV6-2 or TRBV6-3 and TRBJ2-7; 8 bases map to TRBD1. Trimming at V came to 6 bases and at J to 6 bases, leaving 7 bases not matched to a gene. Germline CDR1 MNHEY, CDR2 SVGEGT. This CDR3 contains 13 residues. The CDR3: CASSTITGGEQYF. The CDR3 DNA reads TGTGCCAGCAGCACCATTACAGGGGGCGAGCAGTACTTC.

This clone was recorded only once. The chain uses TRBV19 and TRBJ1-2, with a weak D call TRBD1 (6 bases). Per germline, CDR1 LNHDA and CDR2 SQIVND (reference sequence). Deletions cut 3 bases from V and 7 bases from J, with 12 bases between. CDR3 length equals 13 residues. The CDR3 DNA follows: TGTGCCAGTAGTATTACAGGGACGTCTGGCTACACCTTC. This encodes CASSITGTSGYTF.

The chain combines TRBV5-4 with TRBJ2-7, with 9 bases lining up with TRBD2. The junction had 4 bases not matched to a gene; V was cut back by 0 bases and J by 6 bases. The CDR3 totals 14 residues. Germline assignment: CDR1 SGHNT and CDR2 YYREEE (reference sequence). The CDR3 sequence: CASSLGGLASEQYF. In DNA form, the CDR3 reads TGTGCCAGCAGCTTGGGGGGACTAGCATCCGAGCAGTACTTC.

The V gene is TRBV6-5, the J gene TRBJ2-7; maybe TRBD1 (6 bases). The ends were cut back, 6 bases at V and 2 bases at J, with 8 bases in the middle. This CDR3 region has 12 residues. CDR1 is MNHEY, CDR2 SVGAGI, per germline. This CDR3 is CASRQGAYEQYF. The CDR3 DNA reads as TGTGCCAGCAGACAGGGTGCCTACGAGCAGTACTTC.

The chain is built from TRBV9 and TRBJ2-3, with 7 bases matching TRBD2. CDR3 size: 15 residues. Germline assignment: CDR1 SGDLS and CDR2 YYNGEE. V gave up 3 bases and J gave up 2 bases; unmatched junction bases: 6. For the CDR3, the DNA is TGTGCCAGCAGCGCCGGGACTATGCCCACAGATACGCAGTATTTT. This codes for CASSAGTMPTDTQYF. The whole variable domain, remainder taken from reference TRBV9 and TRBJ2-3, is DSGVTQTPKHLITATGQRVTLRCSPRSGDLSVYWYQQSLDQGLQFLIQYYNGEERAKGNILERFSAQQFPDLHSELNLSSLELGDSALYFCASSAGTMPTDTQYFGPGTRLTVL.

V is TRBV19 and J is TRBJ1-5, with D maybe TRBD1 (5 bases). The germline gives CDR1 LNHDA, CDR2 SQIVND (reference sequence). This CDR3 is 15 amino acids long. Trimming removed 3 bases from V and 2 bases from J, with 11 bases in between. CDR3 nucleotides: TGTGCCAGTAGTATCCGGGGGGGAGGCAATCAGCCCCAGCATTTT. This sequence encodes CASSIRGGGNQPQHF.

The J gene is TRBJ2-5, the V gene TRBV7-2; 11 nucleotides match TRBD1. The CDR3 spans 17 residues. The V gene's germline CDR1 is SGHTA and CDR2 FQGNSA. With V trimmed by 5 bases and J by 5 bases, 13 bases remained unmatched. Written as DNA, the CDR3 is TGTGCCAGCAGCCCCGGGACAGGGGGATTAAGCGGGGAGACCCAGTACTTC. Amino acids: CASSPGTGGLSGETQYF.

The chain has TRBV7-2 and TRBJ2-3; D unresolved. CDR3 length: 17 amino acids. Per the germline V gene, CDR1 is SGHTA and CDR2 is FQGNSA. The V end lost 1 base, the J end lost 2 bases, and 16 bases lay between the germline ends. The DNA of the CDR3 is TGTGCCAGCAGCTTAGGGGCCATCCTCAGCTACACAGATACGCAGTATTTT. It encodes CASSLGAILSYTDTQYF.

The chain combines TRBV10-3 with TRBJ1-1; D remains unclear. This CDR3 is built from 14 residues. V shed 3 bases and J shed 4 bases, with 12 bases lying between them. Germline V gene lookup returns CDR1 ENHRY and CDR2 SYGVKD. CDR3 coding DNA: TGTGCCATCAGTGAATTAGATCGCGGCACTGAAGCTTTCTTT. Its protein is CAISELDRGTEAFF.

V gene TRBV19 combines with J gene TRBJ2-1; 9 nucleotides align to TRBD2. CDR1 is LNHDA, CDR2 SQIVND, per germline (reference sequence). The J segment lost 5 bases and the V segment lost 8 bases, leaving 7 bases of the junction unmatched. This CDR3 has 14 residues. For the CDR3, the DNA is TGTGCCAGTCATAGCGGGAGTCGGAACAATGAGCAGTTCTTC. It encodes CASHSGSRNNEQFF.

This clone has a handful of counts. This chain links TRBV6-6 with TRBJ2-7, with TRBD2 identical over 8 bases. Germline V gene lookup returns CDR1 MNHNY and CDR2 SVGAGI (reference sequence). The trim removed 2 bases at V and 4 bases at J, leaving 4 bases unmatched. This CDR3 is built from 14 residues. CDR3 in amino acids: CASSYTASGYEQYF. The CDR3 nucleotides read TGTGCCAGCAGTTACACTGCTAGCGGGTACGAGCAGTACTTC.

The rearrangement links TRBV4-3 to TRBJ2-2; maybe TRBD2 (5 bases). This CDR3 has 14 amino acids. CDR1 is LGHNA, CDR2 YSLEER, per germline. Trimming shortened V by 0 bases and J by 5 bases, and 7 bases separated the two germline ends. The CDR3 DNA follows: TGCGCCAGCAGCCAAGAAGGAGGTACCGGGGAGCTGTTTTTT. Translating it yields CASSQEGGTGELFF.

The chain employs TRBV6-2 or TRBV6-3 and TRBJ2-2; D perhaps matches TRBD2 (6 bases). The germline CDR1 and CDR2 sequences are MNHEY and SVGEGT. The CDR3 runs to 14 residues. V was shortened by 5 bases and J by 8 bases, with 15 bases between the two germline ends. For the CDR3, the DNA is TGTGCCAGCAGTATGGCTGGAGGGTTTGGGGAGCTGTTTTTT. It translates to CASSMAGGFGELFF.

The chain links TRBV2 to TRBJ1-5, with 8 positions matching TRBD1. With V trimmed by 5 bases and J by 7 bases, 4 bases remained unmatched. Germline loops: CDR1 SNHLY, CDR2 FYNNEI. This CDR3 contains 13 residues. The CDR3 nucleotides read TGTGCCAGCAGTCGACAGGGGTCCCAGCCCCAGCATTTT. It specifies CASSRQGSQPQHF.

The chain couples TRBV4-3 to TRBJ2-1; TRBD2 agrees at 11 bases. V shed 0 bases and J 7 bases; nucleotides not matched to a gene: 14. Germline loops: CDR1 LGHNA, CDR2 YSLEER. This CDR3 region has 19 residues. CDR3 region: CASSQEVGLLAGGVNEQFF. The CDR3 coding sequence is TGCGCCAGCAGCCAAGAGGTGGGATTGCTAGCGGGAGGAGTAAATGAGCAGTTCTTC.

There are a few counts of this clone. The chain has TRBV27 and TRBJ1-2, with TRBD1 as a possible D gene (5 bases). Germline loops: CDR1 MNHEY, CDR2 SMNVEV (reference sequence). CDR3 size: 11 residues. The V gene lost 10 bases and the J gene lost 4 bases, with 10 bases spanning the gap. The CDR3 DNA reads TGTGCCACCTTTCAGGGCTATGGCTACACCTTC. Translation gives CATFQGYGYTF.

The J gene is TRBJ2-5, the V gene TRBV7-3; D possibly corresponds to TRBD2 (6 bases). In germline, CDR1 is SGHTA, CDR2 FQGTGA. The CDR3 spans 13 residues. Trimming cost V 2 bases and J 5 bases, with 9 bases left between them. CDR3 in amino acids: CASSLRGMETQYF. DNA of the CDR3: TGTGCCAGCAGCTTACGGGGGATGGAGACCCAGTACTTC.

The chain couples TRBV15 to TRBJ1-5; possibly TRBD1 for D (5 bases). The CDR3 totals 17 residues. Germline V gene sequence: CDR1 LNHNV, CDR2 YYDKDF (reference sequence). The V end was cut by 0 bases, the J end by 7 bases, with 19 bases between. The CDR3 coding sequence is TGTGCCACCAGCAGAGATGGAGGGTTGAGGGGCTCGCAGCCCCAGCATTTT. This encodes CATSRDGGLRGSQPQHF.